The entry below gives a single T cell receptor beta chain sequence along with its context. Antigen: not known. The CDR3 covers 14 residues. Trimming cost V 7 bases and J 6 bases; bases outside gene matches: 9. Per the germline V gene, CDR1 is MDHEN and CDR2 is SYDVKM. Treatment specified: oral pan-JAK inhibitor, 5-10 mg twice daily. The data were taken from a study of CD8+ T cells in alopecia areata. Overall study context: Patients received oral tofacitinib, 5 to 10 mg twice daily, for moderate-to-severe alopecia areata. The study, taken as a whole, reports: A great number of expanded lesional clones endured in scalp and blood during tofacitinib. Normal scalp had lower clonality than lesional scalp, with alopecia totalis/universalis lesions showing this most strongly. Scalp specimens additionally yield sequences from normal skin's resident alphabeta T cells.

It was cDNA, reverse transcribed from extracted RNA, that served as the sequencing template. Only in-frame clones appear in the TCRdb table, and some are missing; sequencing was by immunoSEQ multiplex PCR. The sample records 110,000 or so clones, roughly 63% being singletons. This chain joins TRBV28 and TRBJ1-2; 9 nucleotides match TRBD1. The TCR comes from a human donor with alopecia areata. The sample was CD8+ T cells sorted from blood, taken at week 4, from a patient treated with tofacitinib. The CDR3 nucleotides read TGTGCCAGCATGACGGGGACAGGGCTTGATGGCTACACCTTC. Its translation is CASMTGTGLDGYTF.